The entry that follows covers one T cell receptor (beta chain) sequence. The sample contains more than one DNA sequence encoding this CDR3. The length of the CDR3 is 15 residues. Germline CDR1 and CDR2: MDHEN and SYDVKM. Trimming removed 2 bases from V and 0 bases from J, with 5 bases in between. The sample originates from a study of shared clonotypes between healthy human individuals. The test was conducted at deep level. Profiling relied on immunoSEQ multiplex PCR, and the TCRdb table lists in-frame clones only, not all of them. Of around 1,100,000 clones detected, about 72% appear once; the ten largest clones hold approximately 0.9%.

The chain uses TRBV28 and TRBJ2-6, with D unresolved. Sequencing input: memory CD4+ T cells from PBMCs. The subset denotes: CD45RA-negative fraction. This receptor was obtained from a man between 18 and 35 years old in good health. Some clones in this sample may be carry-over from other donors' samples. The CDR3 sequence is CASSLAGSGANVLTF. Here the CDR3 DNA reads TGTGCCAGCAGTTTAGCAGGCTCTGGGGCCAACGTCCTGACTTTC.